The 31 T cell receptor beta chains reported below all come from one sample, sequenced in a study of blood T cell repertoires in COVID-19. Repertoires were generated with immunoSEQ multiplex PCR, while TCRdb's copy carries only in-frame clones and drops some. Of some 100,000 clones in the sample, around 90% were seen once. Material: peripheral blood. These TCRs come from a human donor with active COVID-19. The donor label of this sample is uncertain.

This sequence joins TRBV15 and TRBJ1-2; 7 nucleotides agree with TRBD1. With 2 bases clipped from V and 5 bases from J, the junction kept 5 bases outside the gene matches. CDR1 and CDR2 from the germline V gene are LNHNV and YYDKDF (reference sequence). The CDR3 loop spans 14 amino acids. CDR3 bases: TGTGCCACCAGCAGAACGACAGGGCTTTATGGCTACACCTTC. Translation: CATSRTTGLYGYTF.

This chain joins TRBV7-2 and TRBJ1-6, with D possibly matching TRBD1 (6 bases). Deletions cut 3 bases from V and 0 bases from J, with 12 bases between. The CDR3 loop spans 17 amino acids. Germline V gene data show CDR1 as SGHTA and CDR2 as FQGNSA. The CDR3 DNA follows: TGTGCCAGCAGCTTTCGGCAGGGGAGCTCCTATAATTCACCCCTCCACTTT. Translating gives CASSFRQGSSYNSPLHF.

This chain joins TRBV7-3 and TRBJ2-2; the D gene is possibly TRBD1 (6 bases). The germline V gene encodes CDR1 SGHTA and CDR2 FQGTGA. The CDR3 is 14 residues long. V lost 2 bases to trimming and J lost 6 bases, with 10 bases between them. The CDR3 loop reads CASSLDRSAGELFF. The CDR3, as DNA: TGTGCCAGCAGCTTAGACAGGTCTGCCGGGGAGCTGTTTTTT.

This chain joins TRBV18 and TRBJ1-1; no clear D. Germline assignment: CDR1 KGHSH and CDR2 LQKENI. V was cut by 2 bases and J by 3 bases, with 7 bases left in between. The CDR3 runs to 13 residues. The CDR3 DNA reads TGTGCCAGCTCACCAAGACTAGACACTGAAGCTTTCTTT. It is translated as CASSPRLDTEAFF.

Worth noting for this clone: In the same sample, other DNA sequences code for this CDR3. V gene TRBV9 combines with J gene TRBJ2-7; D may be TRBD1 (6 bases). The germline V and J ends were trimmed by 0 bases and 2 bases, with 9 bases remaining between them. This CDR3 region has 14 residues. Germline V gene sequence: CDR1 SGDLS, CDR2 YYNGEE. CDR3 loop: CASSVGQGTYEQYF. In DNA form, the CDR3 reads TGTGCCAGCAGCGTAGGTCAGGGGACCTACGAGCAGTACTTC.

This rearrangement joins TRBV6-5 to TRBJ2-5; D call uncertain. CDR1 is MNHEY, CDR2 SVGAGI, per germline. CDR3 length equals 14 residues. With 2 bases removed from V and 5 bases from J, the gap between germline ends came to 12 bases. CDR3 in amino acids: CASSYGGRLETQYF. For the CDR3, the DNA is TGTGCCAGCAGTTACGGTGGGCGTCTGGAGACCCAGTACTTC.

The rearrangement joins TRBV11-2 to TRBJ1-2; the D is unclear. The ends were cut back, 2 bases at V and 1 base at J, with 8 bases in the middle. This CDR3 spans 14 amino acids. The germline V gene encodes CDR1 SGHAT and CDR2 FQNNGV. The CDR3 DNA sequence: TGTGCCAGCAGCTTATCAGGCCTTAACTATGGCTACACCTTC. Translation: CASSLSGLNYGYTF.

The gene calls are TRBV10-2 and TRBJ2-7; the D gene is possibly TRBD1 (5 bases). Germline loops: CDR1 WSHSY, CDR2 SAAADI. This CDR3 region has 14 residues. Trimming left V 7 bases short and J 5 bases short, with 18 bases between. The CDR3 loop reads CASMMGQGRDEQYF. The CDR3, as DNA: TGCGCCAGCATGATGGGGCAGGGTAGGGACGAGCAGTACTTC.

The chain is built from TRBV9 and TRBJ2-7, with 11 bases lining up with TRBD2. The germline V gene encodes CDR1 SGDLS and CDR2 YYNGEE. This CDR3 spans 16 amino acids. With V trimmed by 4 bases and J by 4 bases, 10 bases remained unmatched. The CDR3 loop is CASSSPGLAGDYEQYF. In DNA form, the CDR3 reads TGTGCCAGCAGCTCCCCTGGACTAGCGGGCGATTACGAGCAGTACTTC.

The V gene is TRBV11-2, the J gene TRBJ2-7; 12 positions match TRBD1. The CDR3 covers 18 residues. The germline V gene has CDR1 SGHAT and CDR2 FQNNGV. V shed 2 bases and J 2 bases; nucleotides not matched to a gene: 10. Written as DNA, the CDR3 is TGTGCCAGCAGCTTAAGGGGACAGGGGGCTATAAGTCCCTACGAGCAGTACTTC. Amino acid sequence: CASSLRGQGAISPYEQYF.

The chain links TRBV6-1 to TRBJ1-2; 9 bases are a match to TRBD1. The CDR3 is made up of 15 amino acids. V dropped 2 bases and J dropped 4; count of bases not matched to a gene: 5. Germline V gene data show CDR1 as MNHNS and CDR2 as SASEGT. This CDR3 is CASSEIRTGVYGYTF. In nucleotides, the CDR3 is TGTGCCAGCAGTGAAATTCGGACAGGGGTCTATGGCTACACCTTC.

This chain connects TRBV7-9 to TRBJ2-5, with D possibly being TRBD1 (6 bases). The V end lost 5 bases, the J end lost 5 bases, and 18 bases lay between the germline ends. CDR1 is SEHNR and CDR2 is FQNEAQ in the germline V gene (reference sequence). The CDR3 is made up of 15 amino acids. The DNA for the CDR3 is TGTGCCAGCAGCAGAGACGGACAGAGGATTGAGACCCAGTACTTC. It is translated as CASSRDGQRIETQYF.

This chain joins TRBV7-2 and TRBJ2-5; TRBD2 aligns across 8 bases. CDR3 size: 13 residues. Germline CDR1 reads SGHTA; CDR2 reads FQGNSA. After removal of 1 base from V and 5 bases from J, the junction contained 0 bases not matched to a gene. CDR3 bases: TGTGCCAGCAGCTTAGGGACTAGCGAGACCCAGTACTTC. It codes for CASSLGTSETQYF.

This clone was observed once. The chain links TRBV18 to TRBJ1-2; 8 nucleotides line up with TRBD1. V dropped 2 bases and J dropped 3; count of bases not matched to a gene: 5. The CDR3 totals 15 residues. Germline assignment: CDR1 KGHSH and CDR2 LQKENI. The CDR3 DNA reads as TGTGCCAGCTCACCAAGACAGGGGATTGACTATGGCTACACCTTC. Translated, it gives CASSPRQGIDYGYTF.

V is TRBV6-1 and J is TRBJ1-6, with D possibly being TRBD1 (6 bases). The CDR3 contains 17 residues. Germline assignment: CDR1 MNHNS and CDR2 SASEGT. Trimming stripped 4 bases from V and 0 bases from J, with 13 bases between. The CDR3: CASSGTVISSYNSPLHF. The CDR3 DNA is TGTGCCAGCAGTGGGACAGTTATAAGCTCCTATAATTCACCCCTCCACTTT.

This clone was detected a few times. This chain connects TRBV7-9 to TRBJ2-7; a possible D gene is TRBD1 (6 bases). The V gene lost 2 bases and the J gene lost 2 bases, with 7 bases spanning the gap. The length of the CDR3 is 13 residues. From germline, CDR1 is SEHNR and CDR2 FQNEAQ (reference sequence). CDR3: CASSLQGTYEQYF. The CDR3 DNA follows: TGTGCCAGCAGCTTACAGGGGACCTACGAGCAGTACTTC.

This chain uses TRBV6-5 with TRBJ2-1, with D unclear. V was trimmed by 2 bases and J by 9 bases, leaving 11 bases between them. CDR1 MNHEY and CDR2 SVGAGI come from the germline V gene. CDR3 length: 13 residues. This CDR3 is CASSYLRGGEQFF. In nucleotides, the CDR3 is TGTGCCAGCAGTTACCTCCGAGGCGGTGAGCAGTTCTTC.

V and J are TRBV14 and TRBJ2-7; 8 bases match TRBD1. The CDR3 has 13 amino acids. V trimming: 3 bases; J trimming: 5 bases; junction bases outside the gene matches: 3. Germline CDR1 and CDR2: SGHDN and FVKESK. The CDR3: CASSQDRVDEQYF. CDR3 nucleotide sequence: TGTGCCAGCAGCCAGGACAGGGTCGACGAGCAGTACTTC.

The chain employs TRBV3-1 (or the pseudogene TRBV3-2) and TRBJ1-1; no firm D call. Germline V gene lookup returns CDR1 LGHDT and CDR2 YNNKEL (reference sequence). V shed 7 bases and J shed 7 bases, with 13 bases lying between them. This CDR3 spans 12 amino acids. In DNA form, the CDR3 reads TGTGCCAGCAAAGGCAGGTTTAATGAAGCTTTCTTT. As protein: CASKGRFNEAFF.

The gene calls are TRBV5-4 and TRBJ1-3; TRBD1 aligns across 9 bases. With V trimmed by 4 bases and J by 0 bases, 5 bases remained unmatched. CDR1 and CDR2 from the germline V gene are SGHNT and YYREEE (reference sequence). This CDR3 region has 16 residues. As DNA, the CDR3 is TGTGCCAGCAGCCTCCCGGGACAGGGCTCTGGAAACACCATATATTTT. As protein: CASSLPGQGSGNTIYF.

CDR3 protein: CASSPPLFSMDRDYGYTF. In nucleotides, the CDR3 is TGTGCCAGCTCACCACCTCTGTTCAGTATGGACAGGGACTATGGCTACACCTTC. The rearrangement uses TRBV18 and TRBJ1-2; TRBD1 matches 8 bases. There are 18 residues in the CDR3. V dropped 0 bases and J dropped 3; count of bases not matched to a gene: 12. Germline loops: CDR1 KGHSH, CDR2 LQKENI.

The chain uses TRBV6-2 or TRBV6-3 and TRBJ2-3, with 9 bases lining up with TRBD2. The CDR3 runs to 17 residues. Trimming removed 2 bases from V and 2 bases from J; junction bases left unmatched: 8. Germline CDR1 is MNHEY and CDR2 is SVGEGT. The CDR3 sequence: CASSYLTLAGNTDTQYF. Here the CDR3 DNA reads TGTGCCAGCAGTTACCTGACCCTAGCGGGGAACACAGATACGCAGTATTTT.

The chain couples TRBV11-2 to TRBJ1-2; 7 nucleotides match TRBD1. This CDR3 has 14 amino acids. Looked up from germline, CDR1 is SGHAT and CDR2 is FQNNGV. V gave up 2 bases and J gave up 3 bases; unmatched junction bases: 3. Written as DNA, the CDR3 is TGTGCCAGCAGCTTAAACAGGGGCGACTATGGCTACACCTTC. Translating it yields CASSLNRGDYGYTF.

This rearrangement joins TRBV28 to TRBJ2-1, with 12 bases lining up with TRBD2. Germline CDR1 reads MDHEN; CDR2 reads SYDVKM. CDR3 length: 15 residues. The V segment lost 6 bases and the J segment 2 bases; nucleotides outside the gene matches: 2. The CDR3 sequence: CASRTSGSAYNEQFF. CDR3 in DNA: TGTGCCAGCAGGACTAGCGGGAGTGCCTACAATGAGCAGTTCTTC.

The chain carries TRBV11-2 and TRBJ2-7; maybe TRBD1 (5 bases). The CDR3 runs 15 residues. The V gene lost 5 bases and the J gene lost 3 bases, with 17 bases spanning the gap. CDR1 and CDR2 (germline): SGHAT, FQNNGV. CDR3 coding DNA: TGTGCCAGCAGCCCCACCGGACCAGGGCTCTACGAGCAGTACTTC. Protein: CASSPTGPGLYEQYF.

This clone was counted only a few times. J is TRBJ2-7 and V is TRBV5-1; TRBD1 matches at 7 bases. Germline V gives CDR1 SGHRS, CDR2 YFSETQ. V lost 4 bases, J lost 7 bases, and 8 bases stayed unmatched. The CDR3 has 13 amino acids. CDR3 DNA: TGCGCCAGCAGCCAAGGGACAGCGCTTGAGCAGTACTTC. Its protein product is CASSQGTALEQYF.

Written as DNA, the CDR3 is TGTGCCAGCAGTTTCCTCGACTCTCAGAGCTCCTACAATGAGCAGTTCTTC. Translating it yields CASSFLDSQSSYNEQFF. The chain uses TRBV27 and TRBJ2-1; D ambiguous. Trimming removed 3 bases from V and 0 bases from J, with 15 bases in between. CDR1 and CDR2 (germline): MNHEY, SMNVEV (reference sequence). CDR3 length equals 17 residues.

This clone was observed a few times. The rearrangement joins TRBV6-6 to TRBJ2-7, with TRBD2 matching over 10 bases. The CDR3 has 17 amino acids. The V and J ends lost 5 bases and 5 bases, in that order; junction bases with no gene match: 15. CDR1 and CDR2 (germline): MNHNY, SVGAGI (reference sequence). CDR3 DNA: TGTGCCAGCAGTCGAACTACACTAACTAGCGGGACTAACGAGCAGTACTTC. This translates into CASSRTTLTSGTNEQYF.

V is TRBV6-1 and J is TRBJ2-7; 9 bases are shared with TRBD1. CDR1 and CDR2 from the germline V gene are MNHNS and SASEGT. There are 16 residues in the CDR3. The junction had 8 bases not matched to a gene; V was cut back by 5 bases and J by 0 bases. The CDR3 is CASSQGTGISSYEQYF. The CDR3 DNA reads TGTGCCAGCAGTCAAGGGACAGGGATAAGCTCCTACGAGCAGTACTTC.

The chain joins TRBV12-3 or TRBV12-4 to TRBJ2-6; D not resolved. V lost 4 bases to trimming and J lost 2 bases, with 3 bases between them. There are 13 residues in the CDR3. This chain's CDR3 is CASSSTGANVLTF. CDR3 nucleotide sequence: TGTGCCAGCAGTTCTACTGGGGCCAACGTCCTGACTTTC.

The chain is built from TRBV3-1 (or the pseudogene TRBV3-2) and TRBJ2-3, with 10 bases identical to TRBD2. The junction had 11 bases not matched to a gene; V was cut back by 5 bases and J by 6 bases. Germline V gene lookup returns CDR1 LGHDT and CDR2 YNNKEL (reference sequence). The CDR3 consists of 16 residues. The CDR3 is CASSVGSGGAEDTQYF. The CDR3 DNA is TGTGCCAGCAGCGTCGGAAGCGGGGGGGCTGAGGATACGCAGTATTTT.